The 2 T cell receptor beta chains below come from one sample, sequenced in a study of vaccination and CD4 T cells after COVID-19. Antigens for these TCRs are unknown. The treatment was: approximately 10-day PBMC culture with coronavirus spike peptide pools or control peptides (ViraFEST assay). The unexposed donor's CD4+ T cells were collected before the COVID-19 pandemic (2011-2018). The Oncomine TCR Beta short-read assay was what sequenced the DNA obtained from cultured CD4+ T cells. TCRdb re-called the PCR reads with MiXCR, one entry per CDR3 protein. The table has nearly 7,500 distinct CDR3 sequences, 53% seen once. The specimen sequenced was CD4+ T cells from blood, cultured in vitro. The receptors were gathered from a human donor in good health.

The DNA of the CDR3 is TGTGCCAGCAGTTTGAGTAGCCTAACTGCCAAAAACATTCAGTACTTC. Its translation: CASSLSSLTAKNIQYF. The J gene is TRBJ2-4, the V gene TRBV12-3 or TRBV12-4; no definite D call. V was shortened by 3 bases and J by 1 base, with 13 bases between the two germline ends. The CDR3 contains 16 residues.

This clonotype has just a few counts. The chain couples TRBV7-2 to TRBJ2-5; D is undetermined. The CDR3 covers 13 residues. Between the trimmed V and J ends, which lost 1 base and 5 bases, there was a span of 8 bases. In germline, CDR1 is SGHTA, CDR2 FQGNSA. The chain's CDR3 is CASSLGSVETQYF. In DNA form, the CDR3 reads TGTGCCAGCAGCTTAGGGTCCGTCGAGACCCAGTACTTC.